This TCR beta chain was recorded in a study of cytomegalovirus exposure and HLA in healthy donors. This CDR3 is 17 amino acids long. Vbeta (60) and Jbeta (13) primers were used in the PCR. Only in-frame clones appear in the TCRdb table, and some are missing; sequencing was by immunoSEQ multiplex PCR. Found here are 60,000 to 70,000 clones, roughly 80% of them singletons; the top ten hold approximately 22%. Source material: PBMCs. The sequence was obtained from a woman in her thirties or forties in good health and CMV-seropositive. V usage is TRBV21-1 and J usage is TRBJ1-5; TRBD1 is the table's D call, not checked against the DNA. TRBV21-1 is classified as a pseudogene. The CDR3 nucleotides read TGTGCCAGCAGCAAAGTTGGGCAACCAGTTTGCGATCAGCCCCAGCATTTT. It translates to CASSKVGQPVCDQPQHF.